A selection of T cell receptor beta chains follows, all from one sample in a study of OX40 agonist ivuxolimab in advanced cancers. TCRdb keeps only in-frame clones here, not all; method: immunoSEQ multiplex PCR. This table has about 73,000 clones, roughly 90% appearing once. This sample comprised CD4+ or CD8+ T cells sorted from blood, obtained in a trial of the OX40 agonist ivuxolimab. All receptors come from an adult with an advanced solid tumor such as melanoma, head and neck, liver or kidney cancer. CDR3s include the opening cysteine and the closing phenylalanine or tryptophan. The D gene is left open where the match is weak. The size of a clone is reported for some rows only, either as once, few or many, or as a class for expanded clones.

V,size,J,D,DNA,CDR3
TRBV7-9,.,TRBJ2-2,.,TGTGCCAGCAGCCCGACGGGGACCGGGGAGCTGTTTTTT,CASSPTGTGELFF
TRBV9,.,TRBJ2-2,.,TGTGCCAGCAGCGTAGCTGGGGGACCCGGGGAGCTGTTTTTT,CASSVAGGPGELFF
TRBV4-1,.,TRBJ2-7,.,TGCGCCAGCAGTCTAAAGATAGGACGACCCTACGAGCAGTACTTC,CASSLKIGRPYEQYF
TRBV5-1,.,TRBJ2-7,TRBD1,TGCGCCAGCAGCACACATCCGGGACAGGGGTACGAGCAGTACTTC,CASSTHPGQGYEQYF
TRBV10-3,.,TRBJ2-3,.,TGTGCCATCAGTGATGTATGGGGGGAAGGCACAGATACGCAGTATTTT,CAISDVWGEGTDTQYF
TRBV6-5,.,TRBJ2-3,.,TGTGCCAGCAGAGGGGGTACGTCAGATACGCAGTATTTT,CASRGGTSDTQYF
TRBV7-9,.,TRBJ1-1,.,TGTGCCAGCAGGGTGGGAGACACTGAAGCTTTCTTT,CASRVGDTEAFF
TRBV6-5,.,TRBJ1-2,TRBD1,TGTGCCAGCAGTGAAGGGGGCAGGAACTATGGCTACACCTTC,CASSEGGRNYGYTF
TRBV27,.,TRBJ1-1,TRBD1,TGTGCCAGCAGCGGACAGGGCCGAGGGTGGACTGAAGCTTTCTTT,CASSGQGRGWTEAFF
TRBV5-1,.,TRBJ2-1,TRBD2,TGCGCCAGCAGCCCGGGACTAGCGGGGGGGAATGAGCAGTTCTTC,CASSPGLAGGNEQFF
TRBV11-3,once,TRBJ2-7,.,TGTGCCAGCAGCTTAGGGTGGGCATCGGACTACGAGCAGTACTTC,CASSLGWASDYEQYF
TRBV27,.,TRBJ2-3,.,TGTGCCATCTGGAAACCGGGAAAAGGCACAGATACGCAGTATTTT,CAIWKPGKGTDTQYF
TRBV25-1,.,TRBJ2-3,TRBD2,TGTGCCAGCAGTGATCCGACTAGCAGGGCAGATACGCAGTATTTT,CASSDPTSRADTQYF
TRBV7-2,.,TRBJ1-5,.,TGTGCCAGCAGCTTAGTCCCAGGGGCTCAGCCCCAGCATTTT,CASSLVPGAQPQHF
TRBV7-8,.,TRBJ2-5,.,TGTGCCAGCAGCTTAGGTACAGAGACCCAGTACTTC,CASSLGTETQYF
TRBV29-1,.,TRBJ1-3,.,TGCAGCGTTGAATGGGGGGTTGGAAACACCATATATTTT,CSVEWGVGNTIYF
TRBV27,.,TRBJ1-6,.,TGTGCCACCGGTTCACCCCTCCACTTT,CATGSPLHF
TRBV6-5,.,TRBJ2-7,TRBD1,TGTGCCAGCAGGGACAGGACCTACGAGCAGTACTTC,CASRDRTYEQYF
TRBV4-1,once,TRBJ2-3,.,TGCGCCAGCAGCCAAGAAGGTCAGGCCGCAGATACGCAGTATTTT,CASSQEGQAADTQYF
TRBV29-1,.,TRBJ1-2,.,TGCAGCGTTGTGGGGGGAGACTATGGCTACACCTTC,CSVVGGDYGYTF
TRBV7-3,.,TRBJ2-7,.,TGTGCCAGCAGCCCAACGCGTGGATACGAGCAGTACTTC,CASSPTRGYEQYF
TRBV9,.,TRBJ2-7,.,TGTGCCAGCAGCGAGGGGGGACAGTACGAGCAGTACTTC,CASSEGGQYEQYF
TRBV29-1,.,TRBJ2-1,TRBD2,TGCAGCGGAAATCTAGCGGGGGAGTACAATGAGCAGTTCTTC,CSGNLAGEYNEQFF
TRBV10-3,.,TRBJ1-3,.,TGTGCCATCAGTGAAGGTCTGGCCTCTGGAAACACCATATATTTT,CAISEGLASGNTIYF
TRBV7-9,once,TRBJ2-7,TRBD1,TGTGCCAGCAGCTGGGGACAGGTGGTCTACGAGCAGTACTTC,CASSWGQVVYEQYF